The rows below give T cell receptor beta chains drawn from one sample of a study of beta chain features in type 1 diabetes. The table came from immunoSEQ multiplex PCR; TCRdb's copy has only in-frame clones and leaves some out. The sample lists tens of thousands of clones, roughly 40% occurring once. Sequencing used stem cell memory CD4+ T cells from blood. These receptors were obtained from a man aged 30 to 39 with type 1 diabetes. Both conserved end residues are part of each CDR3. The order of the fields is CDR3 DNA, CDR3 protein, D gene, J gene, CDR3 length, V gene, clone size. D genes are given only for firm matches. A clone size is listed for some rows: how often the clone was seen (once, few, many), or a class if it is expanded.

TGCGCCAGCAGCCCCGGACCGGGACAATACAATGAGCAGTTCTTC	CASSPGPGQYNEQFF	-	TRBJ2-1	15	TRBV4-3	-
TGTGCCAGCAGGGAGGCGGGGGGGCTAGGGTACGAGCAGTACTTC	CASREAGGLGYEQYF	TRBD2	TRBJ2-7	15	TRBV6-1	-
TGTGCCAGTAGTGCGACAGGGAGTTCCTACGAGCAGTACTTC	CASSATGSSYEQYF	TRBD1	TRBJ2-7	14	TRBV19	few
TGTGCCAGCAGACGGCCCGACAGGGGTGAAGCTTTCTTT	CASRRPDRGEAFF	TRBD1	TRBJ1-1	13	TRBV6-5	-
TGTGCCAGCAGCTTCCCATTGGGCAGGGGGCGTATTGGCTACACCTTC	CASSFPLGRGRIGYTF	TRBD1	TRBJ1-2	16	TRBV7-9	few
TGTGCCAGCAGACCTAGCGGACGGAACACCGGGGAGCTGTTTTTT	CASRPSGRNTGELFF	TRBD2	TRBJ2-2	15	TRBV28	-
TGTGCCATCAGTGCTTGGACAGCACCTTACGAGCAGTACTTC	CAISAWTAPYEQYF	-	TRBJ2-7	14	TRBV10-3	-
TGTGCCAGCAGTTTCGGTCGGACAGGGGGCGCGCCCCAGCATTTT	CASSFGRTGGAPQHF	TRBD1	TRBJ1-5	15	TRBV27	once
TGTGCCAGCAGCTTAGGGGCAGGGGATGGCACTGAAGCTTTCTTT	CASSLGAGDGTEAFF	-	TRBJ1-1	15	TRBV11-2	-
TGTGCCAGCAGCCCGACAGGGGTCCCAAGGCCCCAGCATTTT	CASSPTGVPRPQHF	TRBD1	TRBJ1-5	14	TRBV7-2	few
TGTGCCAGCTCACCACCGGGCAACTCTGAGCAGTTCTTC	CASSPPGNSEQFF	-	TRBJ2-1	13	TRBV18	-
TGTGCCAGCAGTCAGTTTACAGGGGATTATGGCTACACCTTC	CASSQFTGDYGYTF	TRBD1	TRBJ1-2	14	TRBV27	few
TGTGCCAGCAGCACGACAGTTCCCGAGCAGTACTTC	CASSTTVPEQYF	-	TRBJ2-7	12	TRBV6-6	-